One sample yielded the 29 T cell receptor beta chains listed below, sequenced in a study of siplizumab effects on memory and regulatory T cells. TCRdb's copy holds only in-frame clones and misses some; the assay was immunoSEQ multiplex PCR. The sample records approximately 100,000 clones, roughly 92% being singletons. The sequenced sample consisted of Tregs sorted from blood. Receptors were obtained from a human donor in good health.

The chain combines TRBV6-6 with TRBJ2-6; 9 nucleotides match TRBD1. The CDR3 is made up of 15 amino acids. CDR1 is MNHNY, CDR2 SVGAGI, per germline (reference sequence). V shed 6 bases and J 3 bases; nucleotides not matched to a gene: 3. The CDR3 sequence: CASRGTGIGANVLTF. DNA of the CDR3: TGTGCCAGCAGAGGGACAGGGATTGGGGCCAACGTCCTGACTTTC.

This clone was picked up one time. The rearrangement uses TRBV18 and TRBJ1-5, with 7 positions matching TRBD1. V dropped 4 bases and J dropped 3; count of bases not matched to a gene: 9. The V gene's germline CDR1 is KGHSH and CDR2 LQKENI. This CDR3 region has 16 residues. CDR3 loop: CASSRGGPGTNQPQHF. CDR3 nucleotides: TGTGCCAGCTCACGAGGGGGCCCTGGGACCAATCAGCCCCAGCATTTT.

Details on this clone: At the DNA level, this CDR3 is encoded by other sequences in the same sample as well. Here the CDR3 reads CASSIRGNQPQHF. CDR3 sequence (DNA): TGTGCCAGTAGTATAAGGGGCAATCAGCCCCAGCATTTT. The rearrangement uses TRBV19 and TRBJ1-5; D call uncertain. Germline V CDR1 and CDR2: LNHDA, SQIVND (reference sequence). The CDR3 runs to 13 residues. Trimming took off 2 bases at V and 2 bases at J, with 4 bases between the two ends.

The chain has TRBV7-8 and TRBJ2-7; D is possibly TRBD2 (6 bases). The CDR3 extends over 14 amino acids. Germline V lookup: CDR1 SGHVS, CDR2 FQNEAQ. The V gene lost 4 bases and the J gene lost 6 bases, with 16 bases spanning the gap. The DNA of the CDR3 is TGTGCCAGCAGCTATGGGGGGTTATTATCCGAGCAGTACTTC. It specifies CASSYGGLLSEQYF.

The chain recombines TRBV5-4 with TRBJ1-1, with a possible D match to TRBD1 (6 bases). Per germline, CDR1 SGHNT and CDR2 YYREEE (reference sequence). This CDR3 region has 14 residues. Trimming left V 0 bases short and J 10 bases short, with 16 bases between. CDR3 amino acids: CASSLEDRAQVAFF. The CDR3 DNA is TGTGCCAGCAGCTTGGAGGACAGAGCCCAAGTAGCTTTCTTT.

The chain employs TRBV7-3 and TRBJ2-3, with 7 bases aligning to TRBD2. Per the germline V gene, CDR1 is SGHTA and CDR2 is FQGTGA. There are 13 residues in the CDR3. Trimming removed 4 bases from V and 6 bases from J; junction bases left unmatched: 4. This CDR3 reads CASSSGRGDTQYF. The DNA of the CDR3 is TGTGCCAGCAGCTCGGGGAGGGGTGATACGCAGTATTTT.

This clone was detected once. V gene TRBV7-3 combines with J gene TRBJ2-1, with TRBD2 matching 7 bases. The trim removed 5 bases at V and 6 bases at J, leaving 4 bases unmatched. The length of the CDR3 is 13 residues. In germline, CDR1 is SGHTA, CDR2 FQGTGA. CDR3 in DNA: TGTGCCAGCAGCCCCGGACTAGGCAATGAGCAGTTCTTC. It yields the protein CASSPGLGNEQFF.

The chain couples TRBV7-2 to TRBJ2-5, with 12 nucleotides matching TRBD2. CDR1 is SGHTA and CDR2 is FQGNSA in the germline V gene. The CDR3 spans 17 residues. Trimming cost V 3 bases and J 5 bases; bases outside gene matches: 10. The CDR3 loop reads CASSFRASGRAGETQYF. CDR3 DNA: TGTGCCAGCAGCTTTAGGGCTAGCGGGAGGGCCGGGGAGACCCAGTACTTC. The entire variable domain, with the rest obtained from reference TRBV7-2 and TRBJ2-5, is as follows: GAGVSQSPSNKVTEKGKDVELRCDPISGHTALYWYRQSLGQGLEFLIYFQGNSAPDKSGLPSDRFSAERTGGSVSTLTIQRTQQEDSAVYLCASSFRASGRAGETQYFGPGTRLLVL.

The rearrangement uses TRBV6-5 and TRBJ1-1; 7 positions match TRBD1. Trimming at V came to 2 bases and at J to 8 bases, leaving 8 bases not matched to a gene. Germline loops: CDR1 MNHEY, CDR2 SVGAGI. The CDR3 sequence is 14 residues long. The chain's CDR3 is CASSYGPRQGEAFF. The CDR3 nucleotides are TGTGCCAGCAGTTACGGGCCCCGACAGGGCGAAGCTTTCTTT.

CDR3 residues: CASSYRGADQPQHF. Written as DNA, the CDR3 is TGTGCCAGTAGCTACAGGGGGGCCGATCAGCCCCAGCATTTT. The rearrangement joins TRBV19 to TRBJ1-5; 8 positions agree with TRBD1. This CDR3 has 14 amino acids. J gave up 5 bases and V 6 bases, and 6 bases lay outside the gene matches. CDR1 and CDR2 (germline): LNHDA, SQIVND (reference sequence).

The chain has TRBV6-6 and TRBJ2-3, with D maybe TRBD1 (6 bases). V lost 2 bases to trimming and J lost 2 bases, with 11 bases between them. This CDR3 is built from 15 residues. CDR1 MNHNY and CDR2 SVGAGI come from the germline V gene (reference sequence). The DNA of the CDR3 is TGTGCCAGCAGTTACGACAGGTCGGTCACAGATACGCAGTATTTT. This codes for CASSYDRSVTDTQYF.

V usage is TRBV6-1 and J usage is TRBJ1-2, with D perhaps TRBD1 (6 bases). V was clipped by 5 bases and J by 6 bases, with 13 bases between them. Looked up from germline, CDR1 is MNHNS and CDR2 is SASEGT. There are 13 residues in the CDR3. The CDR3 bases are TGTGCCAGCAGTCAAACAGGGTACGATGGCTACACCTTC. This encodes CASSQTGYDGYTF.

V usage is TRBV30 and J usage is TRBJ1-5, with no clear D. The V gene's germline CDR1 is GTSNPN and CDR2 SVGIG (reference sequence). V was pared by 5 bases and J by 2 bases, with 7 bases between. This CDR3 is 12 amino acids long. CDR3 loop: CAWGSRNQPQHF. CDR3 sequence (DNA): TGTGCCTGGGGTAGCCGCAATCAGCCCCAGCATTTT.

The genes are TRBV23-1 and TRBJ1-2, with TRBD1 as a possible D gene (6 bases). TRBV23-1 is labeled an ORF, and its function is uncertain. CDR3 length equals 15 residues. V was pared by 2 bases and J by 1 base, with 11 bases between. The CDR3 here is CASSQTQQGNYGYTF. In DNA, the CDR3 is TGCGCCAGCAGTCAAACCCAACAGGGTAACTATGGCTACACCTTC.

The gene calls are TRBV5-5 and TRBJ1-5; 8 nucleotides match TRBD1. V was pared by 0 bases and J by 6 bases, with 11 bases of the junction left unmatched. The germline CDR1 and CDR2 sequences are SGHKS and YYEKEE (reference sequence). CDR3 length: 17 residues. In nucleotides, the CDR3 is TGTGCCAGCAGCTTGGAACTAGGACAGGGTTTTCCTCAGCCCCAGCATTTT. The encoded protein is CASSLELGQGFPQPQHF.

This chain uses TRBV2 with TRBJ2-5, with 10 bases lining up with TRBD1. V dropped 3 bases and J dropped 5; count of bases not matched to a gene: 3. This CDR3 has 14 residues. The V gene's germline CDR1 is SNHLY and CDR2 FYNNEI. For the CDR3, the DNA is TGTGCCAGCAGTGATGGGACAGGGGTGGAGACCCAGTACTTC. Translated, it gives CASSDGTGVETQYF.

The rearrangement links TRBV5-1 to TRBJ1-2; D uncertain. V was pared by 0 bases and J by 4 bases, with 10 bases between. The CDR3 is made up of 14 amino acids. Germline lookup yields CDR1 SGHRS and CDR2 YFSETQ. The CDR3 DNA reads TGCGCCAGCAGCTTGGCCGAGGAAAGCTATGGCTACACCTTC. Its translation is CASSLAEESYGYTF.

This sequence joins TRBV18 and TRBJ2-7, with TRBD2 matching over 10 bases. Germline V lookup: CDR1 KGHSH, CDR2 LQKENI. V lost 1 base, J lost 2 bases, and 2 bases stayed unmatched. The CDR3 consists of 15 residues. This CDR3 is CASSPLAGGTYEQYF. In DNA, the CDR3 is TGTGCCAGCTCACCACTAGCGGGAGGCACCTACGAGCAGTACTTC.

V and J are TRBV19 and TRBJ1-1; TRBD1 matches at 9 bases. Germline CDR1 and CDR2: LNHDA and SQIVND (reference sequence). J lost 4 bases, V lost 6 bases, and 3 bases had no gene match. This CDR3 region has 13 residues. CDR3 residues: CASSGTGFTEAFF. The DNA of the CDR3 is TGTGCCAGTAGCGGGACAGGGTTCACTGAAGCTTTCTTT.

The chain has TRBV14 and TRBJ2-5; 7 nucleotides match TRBD1. V trimming: 4 bases; J trimming: 5 bases; junction bases outside the gene matches: 10. The CDR3 spans 15 residues. Germline lookup yields CDR1 SGHDN and CDR2 FVKESK. The DNA of the CDR3 is TGTGCCAGCAGCCGCCCTACAGGGGTGGGGGAGACCCAGTACTTC. It specifies CASSRPTGVGETQYF.

In regard to this clone: Other DNA sequences in this sample translate to the same CDR3. This chain links TRBV6-1 with TRBJ1-5; D perhaps matches TRBD1 (5 bases). Trimming cost V 2 bases and J 7 bases, with 9 bases left between them. The germline gives CDR1 MNHNS, CDR2 SASEGT. This CDR3 is built from 13 residues. The CDR3 DNA sequence: TGTGCCAGCAGTGAAACCGGGGGGCAGCCCCAGCATTTT. Translating it yields CASSETGGQPQHF.

The chain employs TRBV5-6 and TRBJ2-7; D is uncertain. From germline, CDR1 is SGHDT and CDR2 YYEEEE. The CDR3 runs 11 residues. The ends were cut back, 0 bases at V and 7 bases at J, with 5 bases in the middle. The CDR3: CASSLVDEQYF. CDR3 sequence (DNA): TGTGCCAGCAGCTTGGTGGATGAGCAGTACTTC.

The chain couples TRBV5-1 to TRBJ1-3, with a weak D call TRBD1 (6 bases). Trimming removed 0 bases at V and 0 bases at J, with 16 bases between. Per germline, CDR1 SGHRS and CDR2 YFSETQ. This CDR3 region has 18 residues. Here the CDR3 reads CASSLAIPGTPSGNTIYF. CDR3 coding DNA: TGCGCCAGCAGCTTGGCGATACCGGGGACACCCTCTGGAAACACCATATATTTT.

The rearrangement links TRBV2 to TRBJ2-7; D not resolved. Per germline, CDR1 SNHLY and CDR2 FYNNEI. V lost 5 bases, J lost 3 bases, and 11 bases lay in between. CDR3 length: 13 amino acids. The chain's CDR3 is CASSQMTVYEQYF. CDR3 in DNA: TGTGCCAGCAGTCAGATGACGGTCTACGAGCAGTACTTC.

The chain has TRBV9 and TRBJ1-1, with D possibly matching TRBD1 (5 bases). The CDR3 spans 15 residues. V was clipped by 2 bases and J by 4 bases, with 15 bases between them. Per germline, CDR1 SGDLS and CDR2 YYNGEE. DNA of the CDR3: TGTGCCAGCAGCGTGGGTGACAGTGTTATCACTGAAGCTTTCTTT. This gives the protein CASSVGDSVITEAFF.

This chain uses TRBV27 with TRBJ1-4; TRBD1 is a possible D gene (6 bases). CDR1 MNHEY and CDR2 SMNVEV come from the germline V gene (reference sequence). The CDR3 has 15 amino acids. V was cut by 4 bases and J by 7 bases, with 16 bases left in between. The CDR3 nucleotides read TGTGCCAGCAGTTCAACAGGGCGGGCAGGTGAAAAACTGTTTTTT. This gives the protein CASSSTGRAGEKLFF.

The CDR3 protein is CASSPGLTYEQYF. CDR3 nucleotides: TGTGCCAGCAGCCCAGGACTTACCTACGAGCAGTACTTC. The V and J genes are TRBV9 and TRBJ2-7, with a tentative D call TRBD2 (5 bases). The CDR3 runs to 13 residues. Trimming removed 4 bases from V and 2 bases from J, with 10 bases in between. Germline CDR1 and CDR2: SGDLS and YYNGEE.

The genes are TRBV30 and TRBJ2-5; D ambiguous. Trimming took 0 bases from V and 5 from J, leaving 10 bases between them. CDR3 length: 13 amino acids. The germline V gene encodes CDR1 GTSNPN and CDR2 SVGIG (reference sequence). CDR3 loop: CAWSVFVMETQYF. The CDR3 DNA follows: TGTGCCTGGAGTGTTTTTGTTATGGAGACCCAGTACTTC.

V gene TRBV6-6 combines with J gene TRBJ2-7, with TRBD1 matching 7 bases. The germline V gene encodes CDR1 MNHNY and CDR2 SVGAGI (reference sequence). The CDR3 has 13 amino acids. Germline trimming cut 8 bases from V and 3 bases from J; bases unmatched to any gene: 7. The CDR3 DNA sequence: TGTGCCAGCCTCCGACAGGGTCACTACGAGCAGTACTTC. Translating it yields CASLRQGHYEQYF.